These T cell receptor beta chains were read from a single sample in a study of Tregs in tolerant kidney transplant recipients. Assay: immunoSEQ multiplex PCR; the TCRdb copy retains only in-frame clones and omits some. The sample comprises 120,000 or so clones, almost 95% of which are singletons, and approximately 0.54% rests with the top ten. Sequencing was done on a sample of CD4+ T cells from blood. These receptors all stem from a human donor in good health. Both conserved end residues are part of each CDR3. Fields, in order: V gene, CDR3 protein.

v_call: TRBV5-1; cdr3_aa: CASSLGGGGEYEQYF
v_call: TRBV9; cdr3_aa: CASSVGGQGDSPLHF
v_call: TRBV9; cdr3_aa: CASSVGSSFTDTQYF
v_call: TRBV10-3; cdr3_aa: CAISESVRDNIQYF
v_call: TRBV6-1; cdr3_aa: CASSETRFSGELFF
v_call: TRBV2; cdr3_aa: CASSEVQGTGNQPQHF
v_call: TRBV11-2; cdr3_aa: CASSHVGSLVRDLHF
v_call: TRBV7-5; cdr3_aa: CARSGTSGGQLAKNIQYF
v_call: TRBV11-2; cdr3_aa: CASSLGQGTAPQYF
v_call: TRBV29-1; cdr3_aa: CSVSEGQRRAYEQYF
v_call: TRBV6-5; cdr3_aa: CASRYRDSSYEQYF
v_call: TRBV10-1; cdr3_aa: CASSDTWKGRYNEQFF
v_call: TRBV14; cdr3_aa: CASSQQTGRSEKLFF
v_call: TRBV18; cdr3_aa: CASSPGTESYEQYF
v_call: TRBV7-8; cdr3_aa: CASSIGPWSTDTQYF
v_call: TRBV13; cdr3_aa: CASSLGIGRGDTDTQYF
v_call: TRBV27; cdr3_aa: CASRLTRVGGGYTF
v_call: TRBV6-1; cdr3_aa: CASGNWEISTDTQYF
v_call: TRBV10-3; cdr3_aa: CAIGGGIGNEQFF
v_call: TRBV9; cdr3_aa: CASSEGRGETYEQYF
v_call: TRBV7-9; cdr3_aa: CASSYRQGRRETQYF
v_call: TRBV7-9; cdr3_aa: CASSSFLRGGGQETQYF
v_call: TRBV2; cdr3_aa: CASRRTGSDYGYTF